A single sample gave rise to the 28 T cell receptor beta chains below, sequenced in a study of OX40 agonist ivuxolimab in advanced cancers. Clones were sequenced by immunoSEQ multiplex PCR, and TCRdb holds only the in-frame ones, with some missing. Counted here are about 26,000 clones, about 80% occurring once; the ten biggest clones make up approximately 12%. The sample in question was CD4+ or CD8+ T cells sorted from blood, obtained in a trial of the OX40 agonist ivuxolimab. These receptors were taken from an adult with an advanced solid tumor such as melanoma, head and neck, liver or kidney cancer.

The gene calls are TRBV6-1 and TRBJ1-1, with TRBD1 identical over 8 bases. V shed 0 bases and J 4 bases; nucleotides not matched to a gene: 7. CDR1 is MNHNS and CDR2 is SASEGT in the germline V gene. The CDR3 sequence is 16 residues long. CDR3 region: CASSEAKGQGGTEAFF. In nucleotides, the CDR3 is TGTGCCAGCAGTGAAGCTAAAGGACAGGGAGGCACTGAAGCTTTCTTT.

This clone is deemed medium-sized. The rearrangement joins TRBV5-6 to TRBJ1-2, with 7 bases lining up with TRBD1. V was clipped by 2 bases and J by 4 bases; unmatched bases: 8. CDR1 and CDR2 (germline): SGHDT, YYEEEE. This CDR3 spans 15 amino acids. CDR3 DNA sequence: TGTGCCAGCAGCTTCCGCCAGGGGGTAGTCTATGGCTACACCTTC. Translating gives CASSFRQGVVYGYTF.

This sequence joins TRBV7-6 and TRBJ1-1; 8 positions match TRBD1. This CDR3 has 16 residues. Per the germline V gene, CDR1 is SGHVS and CDR2 is FNYEAQ. Germline trimming cut 4 bases from V and 10 bases from J; bases unmatched to any gene: 17. CDR3 region: CASSSIPGQDPRGAFF. The CDR3 DNA reads TGTGCCAGCAGCTCCATACCGGGACAGGACCCCCGAGGAGCTTTCTTT.

V and J are TRBV30 and TRBJ1-1; D is unclear. V lost 1 base and J 5 bases, leaving 8 bases between the germline ends. The CDR3 runs to 12 residues. Looked up from germline, CDR1 is GTSNPN and CDR2 is SVGIG (reference sequence). The CDR3 coding sequence is TGTGCCTGGAGTGAACCGGGAACTGAAGCTTTCTTT. The encoded protein is CAWSEPGTEAFF.

The genes are TRBV9 and TRBJ1-3; D is undetermined. Trimming took 0 bases from V and 0 from J, leaving 7 bases between them. The length of the CDR3 is 15 residues. In germline, CDR1 is SGDLS, CDR2 YYNGEE. The CDR3 is CASSVAASSGNTIYF. The CDR3 DNA reads as TGTGCCAGCAGCGTAGCTGCCAGCTCTGGAAACACCATATATTTT.

V gene TRBV27 combines with J gene TRBJ2-7; maybe TRBD2 (7 bases). Trimming cost V 5 bases and J 2 bases, with 16 bases left between them. The CDR3 has 15 residues. Germline assignment: CDR1 MNHEY and CDR2 SMNVEV (reference sequence). The CDR3 sequence is CASSLRGGRTYEQYF. Here the CDR3 DNA reads TGTGCCAGCAGTCTAAGGGGGGGCAGGACCTACGAGCAGTACTTC.

The V and J genes are TRBV19 and TRBJ2-7, with D possibly being TRBD1 (6 bases). The CDR3 is 14 amino acids. The V end was cut by 5 bases, the J end by 3 bases, with 14 bases between. Germline loops: CDR1 LNHDA, CDR2 SQIVND (reference sequence). The CDR3 region is CASSPMTGYYEQYF. The CDR3 coding sequence is TGTGCCAGTAGTCCGATGACAGGATACTACGAGCAGTACTTC.

This clone was detected a few times. V is TRBV2 and J is TRBJ1-5, with D uncertain. The CDR3 runs to 12 residues. Germline values: CDR1 SNHLY, CDR2 FYNNEI. V was trimmed by 6 bases and J by 3 bases, leaving 6 bases between them. CDR3: CASRDPNQPQHF. The DNA of the CDR3 is TGTGCCAGCAGAGATCCCAATCAGCCCCAGCATTTT.

In this sample, this clone turned up once. CDR3: CASNYGGSYNEQFF. CDR3 bases: TGTGCCAGCAACTACGGGGGCTCCTACAATGAGCAGTTCTTC. The chain has TRBV6-6 and TRBJ2-1; D is possibly TRBD2 (6 bases). Germline loops: CDR1 MNHNY, CDR2 SVGAGI (reference sequence). The CDR3 has 14 residues. Trimming took off 7 bases at V and 0 bases at J, with 10 bases between the two ends.

The chain recombines TRBV5-5 with TRBJ2-7, with TRBD2 as a possible D gene (5 bases). V was trimmed by 2 bases and J by 3 bases, leaving 6 bases between them. The V gene's germline CDR1 is SGHKS and CDR2 YYEKEE (reference sequence). This CDR3 contains 12 residues. In DNA form, the CDR3 reads TGTGCCAGCAGCTTCGAGGGCTACGAGCAGTACTTC. Translated: CASSFEGYEQYF.

The CDR3 sequence: CASSFYNEQFF. In nucleotides, the CDR3 is TGTGCCAGCTCCTTTTACAATGAGCAGTTCTTC. This chain joins TRBV27 and TRBJ2-1; D gene uncertain. The CDR3 loop spans 11 amino acids. Trimming cost V 8 bases and J 4 bases, with 6 bases left between them. The germline V gene has CDR1 MNHEY and CDR2 SMNVEV (reference sequence).

The V and J genes are TRBV6-1 and TRBJ2-2; D is unclear. This CDR3 has 15 amino acids. Germline CDR1 MNHNS, CDR2 SASEGT. Trimming removed 2 bases from V and 1 base from J, with 8 bases in between. CDR3 DNA: TGTGCCAGCAGTGAATTTCTCATGAACACCGGGGAGCTGTTTTTT. Its protein is CASSEFLMNTGELFF.

The V call is TRBV4-1, the J call TRBJ1-3; tentatively, D is TRBD1 (5 bases). The CDR3 runs to 16 residues. Germline-derived CDR1 and CDR2 are MGHRA and YSYEKL. Trimming removed 0 bases from V and 4 bases from J, with 13 bases in between. The CDR3 nucleotides read TGCGCCAGCAGCCAAGAGGGGGAAGGTCTAGGAAACACCATATATTTT. Translating gives CASSQEGEGLGNTIYF.

The genes are TRBV7-8 and TRBJ2-7, with D perhaps TRBD2 (6 bases). Trimming left V 7 bases short and J 3 bases short, with 10 bases between. This CDR3 contains 12 residues. CDR1 and CDR2 from the germline V gene are SGHVS and FQNEAQ. The CDR3 nucleotides read TGTGCCAGCACCCTCGGGGGCTACGAGCAGTACTTC. As protein: CASTLGGYEQYF. Full variable domain (missing parts from reference TRBV7-8 and TRBJ2-7): GAGVSQSPRYKVAKRGQDVALRCDPISGHVSLFWYQQALGQGPEFLTYFQNEAQLDKSGLPSDRFFAERPEGSVSTLKIQRTQQEDSAVYLCASTLGGYEQYFGPGTRLTVT.

This rearrangement joins TRBV7-9 to TRBJ1-5; 9 bases match TRBD1. Germline CDR1 reads SEHNR; CDR2 reads FQNEAQ (reference sequence). With 5 bases clipped from V and 6 bases from J, the junction kept 8 bases outside the gene matches. The CDR3 is made up of 15 amino acids. CDR3 sequence (DNA): TGTGCCAGCAGCGACCGGGACAGGGATCTTCAGCCCCAGCATTTT. Its translation: CASSDRDRDLQPQHF.

The gene calls are TRBV19 and TRBJ2-1, with D possibly being TRBD2 (6 bases). The CDR3 sequence is 15 residues long. The V end was cut by 3 bases, the J end by 4 bases, with 13 bases between. CDR1 LNHDA and CDR2 SQIVND come from the germline V gene (reference sequence). CDR3 coding DNA: TGTGCCAGTAGTATTTCGGGGACTGGTTACAATGAGCAGTTCTTC. Residues: CASSISGTGYNEQFF.

The chain combines TRBV4-1 with TRBJ1-2; D uncertain. Germline values: CDR1 MGHRA, CDR2 YSYEKL. The V end lost 1 base, the J end lost 5 bases, and 14 bases lay between the germline ends. CDR3 size: 15 residues. Written as DNA, the CDR3 is TGCGCCAGCAGCCAAGTCGCTGGGGAGTTATATGGCTACACCTTC. Translating it yields CASSQVAGELYGYTF.

The chain is built from TRBV7-9 and TRBJ1-6; D not resolved. V lost 5 bases and J 5 bases, leaving 13 bases between the germline ends. This CDR3 has 15 amino acids. Germline-derived CDR1 and CDR2 are SEHNR and FQNEAQ (reference sequence). As DNA, the CDR3 is TGTGCCAGCAGCCTACGGACCGCCAATAATTCACCCCTCCACTTT. Translating it yields CASSLRTANNSPLHF.

The chain is built from TRBV7-9 and TRBJ2-1; D call uncertain. Looked up from germline, CDR1 is SEHNR and CDR2 is FQNEAQ (reference sequence). The CDR3 spans 12 residues. Trimming cost V 3 bases and J 7 bases, with 7 bases left between them. CDR3 amino acids: CASSLDLNEQFF. CDR3 in DNA: TGTGCCAGCAGCTTGGATCTGAATGAGCAGTTCTTC.

The chain carries TRBV25-1 and TRBJ2-3; no definite D call. In germline, CDR1 is MGHDK, CDR2 SYGVNS. This CDR3 spans 16 amino acids. V was trimmed by 2 bases and J by 5 bases, leaving 17 bases between them. Written as DNA, the CDR3 is TGTGCCAGCAGTGAACTACGAGCCAGTCGAGGAGATACGCAGTATTTT. Amino acid sequence: CASSELRASRGDTQYF. The complete variable domain, with remaining parts taken from reference TRBV25-1 and TRBJ2-3, reads EADIYQTPRYLVIGTGKKITLECSQTMGHDKMYWYQQDPGMELHLIHYSYGVNSTEKGDLSSESTVSRIRTEHFPLTLESARPSHTSQYLCASSELRASRGDTQYFGPGTRLTVL.

The genes are TRBV5-4 and TRBJ2-5; D is unresolved. The CDR3 has 12 amino acids. CDR1 is SGHNT, CDR2 YYREEE, per germline (reference sequence). Trimming removed 6 bases from V and 4 bases from J, with 10 bases in between. CDR3 nucleotide sequence: TGTGCCAGCACCCGACCAGGAGAGACCCAGTACTTC. Translating gives CASTRPGETQYF.

The genes are TRBV29-1 and TRBJ1-3; 7 bases fit TRBD1. This CDR3 has 15 amino acids. The V gene end was trimmed by 6 bases and the J gene end by 0 bases; junction bases not matched to a gene: 8. Germline loops: CDR1 SQVTM, CDR2 ANQGSEA. Here the CDR3 reads CSVDGTAASGNTIYF. CDR3 coding DNA: TGCAGCGTCGATGGGACAGCAGCCTCTGGAAACACCATATATTTT.

The chain employs TRBV7-8 and TRBJ2-6; 8 bases align to TRBD2. The germline V gene has CDR1 SGHVS and CDR2 FQNEAQ. V lost 5 bases to trimming and J lost 0 bases; unmatched junction nucleotides: 15. This CDR3 comprises 20 residues. This chain's CDR3 is CASSPGGPWDGPSGANVLTF. The CDR3 bases are TGTGCCAGCAGCCCGGGAGGGCCCTGGGACGGACCCTCTGGGGCCAACGTCCTGACTTTC.

By its share, this clone is medium-sized. The rearrangement joins TRBV19 to TRBJ1-1; no firm D call. The length of the CDR3 is 14 residues. Trimming removed 5 bases from V and 2 bases from J, with 12 bases in between. CDR1 is LNHDA and CDR2 is SQIVND in the germline V gene (reference sequence). This CDR3 is CASSDWSSNTEAFF. The CDR3 nucleotides read TGTGCCAGTAGTGATTGGTCGTCAAACACTGAAGCTTTCTTT.

There are a few counts of this clone. This chain joins TRBV15 and TRBJ2-3, with D unclear. V shed 5 bases and J shed 7 bases, with 13 bases lying between them. Germline lookup yields CDR1 LNHNV and CDR2 YYDKDF (reference sequence). The CDR3 sequence is 13 residues long. Written as DNA, the CDR3 is TGTGCCACCAGCCCACGCGGTCCCAATACGCAGTATTTT. Translating gives CATSPRGPNTQYF.

This chain links TRBV19 with TRBJ1-1; a weak D match, TRBD1 (6 bases). The germline V and J ends were trimmed by 5 bases and 1 base, with 11 bases remaining between them. This CDR3 comprises 14 residues. Germline loops: CDR1 LNHDA, CDR2 SQIVND (reference sequence). In DNA, the CDR3 is TGTGCCAGTAGTTGGGGGGGCGGGAACACTGAAGCTTTCTTT. Residues: CASSWGGGNTEAFF.

The chain combines TRBV7-8 with TRBJ1-2; D uncertain. Germline V lookup: CDR1 SGHVS, CDR2 FQNEAQ. The CDR3 is 14 amino acids. The V end lost 1 base, the J end lost 6 bases, and 12 bases lay between the germline ends. The DNA of the CDR3 is TGTGCCAGCAGCTTAGGCGCGGCCTTTAATGGCTACACCTTC. This translates into CASSLGAAFNGYTF.

The chain joins TRBV29-1 to TRBJ2-1; TRBD2 matches at 13 bases. Germline V lookup: CDR1 SQVTM, CDR2 ANQGSEA. This CDR3 spans 17 amino acids. With 4 bases clipped from V and 3 bases from J, the junction kept 9 bases outside the gene matches. This chain's CDR3 is CSVAGLAGDPFYNEQFF. The DNA of the CDR3 is TGCAGCGTTGCTGGACTAGCGGGGGACCCCTTCTACAATGAGCAGTTCTTC.